This T cell receptor beta chain was obtained from a study of OX40 agonist ivuxolimab in advanced cancers. Whole-study findings and limits: More expanded clones were found, on average, in CD8+ than in CD4+ T cells. Some patients without response likewise showed low normalized clonal expansion.

The sampling schedule covered blood at baseline, cycle 4 day 1, and cycle 7 day 1. With regard to this clone: Its target is not known.

The CDR3 spans 14 residues. Germline CDR1 SQVTM, CDR2 ANQGSEA. V gave up 3 bases and J gave up 4 bases; unmatched junction bases: 4. Sequencing used immunoSEQ multiplex PCR; TCRdb keeps in-frame clones, though not all of them. The sample lists fewer than 55,000 clones; roughly 79% were seen once. The chain combines TRBV29-1 with TRBJ2-2, with TRBD2 identical over 8 bases. This specimen was CD4+ or CD8+ T cells sorted from blood, taken in a trial of the OX40 agonist ivuxolimab. This clonotype originated in an adult with an advanced solid tumor such as melanoma, head and neck, liver or kidney cancer. CDR3 residues: CSVDAGRGTGELFF. CDR3 coding DNA: TGCAGCGTTGACGCCGGGAGGGGCACCGGGGAGCTGTTTTTT.